This T cell receptor beta chain was profiled in a study of control samples from healthy donors and cancer patients. Profiling relied on immunoSEQ multiplex PCR, and the TCRdb table lists in-frame clones only, not all of them. Of about 150,000 clones in the sample, over 90% were seen once. Sequencing was carried out using blood. The TCR originated in a man aged 50-60 years in good health.

CDR3 amino acids: CASSPGRGLYEQYF. CDR3 DNA sequence: TGTGCCAGCAGCCCGGGTCGCGGGCTCTACGAGCAGTACTTC. The chain couples TRBV11-1 to TRBJ2-7, with D perhaps TRBD2 (5 bases). The CDR3 has 14 amino acids. Germline V gene sequence: CDR1 SGHAT, CDR2 FQDESV (reference sequence). The V end lost 5 bases, the J end lost 3 bases, and 14 bases lay between the germline ends. Full variable domain (rest looked up from reference TRBV11-1 and TRBJ2-7): EAEVAQSPRYKITEKSQAVAFWCDPISGHATLYWYRQILGQGPELLVQFQDESVVDDSQLPKDRFSAERLKGVDSTLKIQPAELGDSAMYLCASSPGRGLYEQYFGPGTRLTVT.